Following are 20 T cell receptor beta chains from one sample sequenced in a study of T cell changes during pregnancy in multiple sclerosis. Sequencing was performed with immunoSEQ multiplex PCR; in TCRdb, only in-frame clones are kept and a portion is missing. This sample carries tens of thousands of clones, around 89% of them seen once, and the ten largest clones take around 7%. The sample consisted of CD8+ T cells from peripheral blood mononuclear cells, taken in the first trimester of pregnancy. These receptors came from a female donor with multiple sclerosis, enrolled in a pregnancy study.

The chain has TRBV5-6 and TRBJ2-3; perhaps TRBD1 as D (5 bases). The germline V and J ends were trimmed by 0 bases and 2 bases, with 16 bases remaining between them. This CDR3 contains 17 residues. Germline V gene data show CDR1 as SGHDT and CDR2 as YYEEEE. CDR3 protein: CASSLVPGRYPTDTQYF. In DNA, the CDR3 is TGTGCCAGCAGCTTGGTCCCAGGGCGCTACCCCACAGATACGCAGTATTTT. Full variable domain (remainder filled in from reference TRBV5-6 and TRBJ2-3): DAGVTQSPTHLIKTRGQQVTLRCSPKSGHDTVSWYQQALGQGPQFIFQYYEEEERQRGNFPDRFSGHQFPNYSSELNVNALLLGDSALYLCASSLVPGRYPTDTQYFGPGTRLTVL.

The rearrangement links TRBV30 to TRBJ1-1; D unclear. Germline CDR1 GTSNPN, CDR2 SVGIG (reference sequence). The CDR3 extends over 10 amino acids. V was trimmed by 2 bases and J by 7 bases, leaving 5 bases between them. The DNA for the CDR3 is TGTGCCTGGAGTCTCGGTGAAGCTTTCTTT. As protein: CAWSLGEAFF.

The CDR3 loop is CASSQDILSGNTIYF. In nucleotides, the CDR3 is TGCGCCAGCAGCCAGGACATCCTCTCTGGAAACACCATATATTTT. This chain joins TRBV5-1 and TRBJ1-3; a possible D gene is TRBD1 (5 bases). The CDR3 covers 15 residues. Trimming removed 4 bases at V and 0 bases at J, with 11 bases between. Germline V gene lookup returns CDR1 SGHRS and CDR2 YFSETQ. Using reference TRBV5-1 and TRBJ1-3 for the parts outside the CDR3, the full variable domain is KAGVTQTPRYLIKTRGQQVTLSCSPISGHRSVSWYQQTPGQGLQFLFEYFSETQRNKGNFPGRFSGRQFSNSRSEMNVSTLELGDSALYLCASSQDILSGNTIYFGEGSWLTVV.

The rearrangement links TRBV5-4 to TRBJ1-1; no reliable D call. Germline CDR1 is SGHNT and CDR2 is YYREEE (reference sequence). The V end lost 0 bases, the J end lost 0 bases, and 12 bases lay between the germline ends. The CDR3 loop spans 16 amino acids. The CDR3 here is CASSLGPWQMNTEAFF. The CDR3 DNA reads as TGTGCCAGCAGCTTGGGGCCTTGGCAGATGAACACTGAAGCTTTCTTT.

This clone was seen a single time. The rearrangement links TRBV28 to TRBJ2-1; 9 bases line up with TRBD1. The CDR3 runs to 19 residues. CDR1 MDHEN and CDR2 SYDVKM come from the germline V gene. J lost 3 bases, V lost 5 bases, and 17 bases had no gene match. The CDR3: CASSPKGQGPMAYYNEQFF. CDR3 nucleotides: TGTGCCAGCAGTCCAAAGGGACAGGGTCCCATGGCCTACTACAATGAGCAGTTCTTC.

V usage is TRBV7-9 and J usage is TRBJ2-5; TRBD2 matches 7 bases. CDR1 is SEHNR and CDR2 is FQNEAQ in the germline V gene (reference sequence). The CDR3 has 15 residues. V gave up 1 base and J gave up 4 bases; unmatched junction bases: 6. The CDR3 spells CASSLGTSRAETQYF. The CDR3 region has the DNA TGTGCCAGCAGCTTAGGGACTAGTAGGGCAGAGACCCAGTACTTC.

The DNA for the CDR3 is TGCGCCAGCAGCCAACGCCCGGGACAGGGGTCGGGCATTCAGTACTTC. Its translation is CASSQRPGQGSGIQYF. The chain joins TRBV4-3 to TRBJ2-4; 10 nucleotides line up with TRBD1. CDR1 and CDR2 from the germline V gene are LGHNA and YSLEER. CDR3 size: 16 residues. V gave up 2 bases and J gave up 9 bases; unmatched junction bases: 10.

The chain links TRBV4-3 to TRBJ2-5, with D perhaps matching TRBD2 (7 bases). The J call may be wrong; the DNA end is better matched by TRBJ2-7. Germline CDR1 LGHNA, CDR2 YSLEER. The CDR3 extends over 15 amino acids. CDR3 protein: CASSQAGEGVYEQYF. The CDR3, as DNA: TGCGCCAGCAGCCAAGCAGGGGAGGGGGTCTACGAGCAGTACTTC.

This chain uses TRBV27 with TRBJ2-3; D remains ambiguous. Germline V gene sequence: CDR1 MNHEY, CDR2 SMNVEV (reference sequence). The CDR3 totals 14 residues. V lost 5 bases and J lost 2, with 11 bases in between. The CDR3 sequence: CASSVLVPTDTQYF. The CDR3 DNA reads TGTGCCAGCAGTGTACTGGTTCCCACAGATACGCAGTATTTT.

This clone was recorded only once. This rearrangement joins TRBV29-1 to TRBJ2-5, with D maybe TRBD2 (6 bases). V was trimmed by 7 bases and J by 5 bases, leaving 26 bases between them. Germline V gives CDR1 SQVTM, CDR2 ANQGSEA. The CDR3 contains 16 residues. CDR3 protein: CSDSQAGVPGGETQYF. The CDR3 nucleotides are TGCAGCGATTCCCAGGCTGGGGTCCCCGGGGGTGAGACCCAGTACTTC.

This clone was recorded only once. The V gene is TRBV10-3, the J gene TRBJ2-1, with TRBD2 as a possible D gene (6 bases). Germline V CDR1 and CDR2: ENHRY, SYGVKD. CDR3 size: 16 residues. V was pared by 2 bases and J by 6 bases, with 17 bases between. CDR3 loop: CAISEGAAGKGNEQFF. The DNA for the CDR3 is TGTGCCATCAGTGAGGGGGCTGCGGGAAAGGGCAATGAGCAGTTCTTC.

The DNA of the CDR3 is TGTGCCTGGAGTCCGGCGAACACCGGGGAGCTGTTTTTT. Translation: CAWSPANTGELFF. The rearrangement uses TRBV30 and TRBJ2-2; D gene ambiguous. CDR3 length: 13 amino acids. Germline V gene lookup returns CDR1 GTSNPN and CDR2 SVGIG (reference sequence). With 2 bases removed from V and 0 bases from J, the gap between germline ends came to 4 bases.

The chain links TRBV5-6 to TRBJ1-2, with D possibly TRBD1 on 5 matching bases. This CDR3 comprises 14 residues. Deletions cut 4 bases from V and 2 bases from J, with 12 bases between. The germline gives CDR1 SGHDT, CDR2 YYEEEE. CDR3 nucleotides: TGTGCCAGCAGCCGGGGGAGTGTCAACTATGGCTACACCTTC. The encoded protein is CASSRGSVNYGYTF. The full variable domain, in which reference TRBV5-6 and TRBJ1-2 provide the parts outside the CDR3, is DAGVTQSPTHLIKTRGQQVTLRCSPKSGHDTVSWYQQALGQGPQFIFQYYEEEERQRGNFPDRFSGHQFPNYSSELNVNALLLGDSALYLCASSRGSVNYGYTFGSGTRLTVV.

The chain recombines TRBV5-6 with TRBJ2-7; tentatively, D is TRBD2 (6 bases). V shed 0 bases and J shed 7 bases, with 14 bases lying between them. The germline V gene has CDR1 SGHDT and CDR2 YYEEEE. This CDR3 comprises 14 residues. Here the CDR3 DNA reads TGTGCCAGCAGCTTGGGCGCTTGGACTAATGAGCAGTACTTC. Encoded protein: CASSLGAWTNEQYF.

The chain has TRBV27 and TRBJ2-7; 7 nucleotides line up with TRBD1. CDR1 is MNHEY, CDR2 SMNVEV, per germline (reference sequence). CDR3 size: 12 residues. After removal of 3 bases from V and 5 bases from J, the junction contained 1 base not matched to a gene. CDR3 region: CASSFTGDEQYF. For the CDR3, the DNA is TGTGCCAGCAGTTTCACAGGGGACGAGCAGTACTTC.

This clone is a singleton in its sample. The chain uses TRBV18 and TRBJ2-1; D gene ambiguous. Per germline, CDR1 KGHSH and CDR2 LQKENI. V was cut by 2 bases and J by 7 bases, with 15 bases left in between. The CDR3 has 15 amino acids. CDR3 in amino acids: CASSPTPYSRNEQFF. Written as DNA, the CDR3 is TGTGCCAGCTCACCAACCCCCTACAGCCGAAATGAGCAGTTCTTC.

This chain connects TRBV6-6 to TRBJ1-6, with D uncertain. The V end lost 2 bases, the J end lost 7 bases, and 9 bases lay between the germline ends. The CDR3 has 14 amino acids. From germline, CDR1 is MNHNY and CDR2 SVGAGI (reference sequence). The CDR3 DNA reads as TGTGCCAGCAGTTACGGTGGGGAGAATTCACCCCTCCACTTT. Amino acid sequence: CASSYGGENSPLHF.

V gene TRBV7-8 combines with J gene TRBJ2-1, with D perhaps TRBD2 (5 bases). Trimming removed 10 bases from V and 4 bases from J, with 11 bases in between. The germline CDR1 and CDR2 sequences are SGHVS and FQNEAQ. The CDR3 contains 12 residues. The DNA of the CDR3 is TGTGCCACCTCGGACTCATACAATGAGCAGTTCTTC. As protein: CATSDSYNEQFF.

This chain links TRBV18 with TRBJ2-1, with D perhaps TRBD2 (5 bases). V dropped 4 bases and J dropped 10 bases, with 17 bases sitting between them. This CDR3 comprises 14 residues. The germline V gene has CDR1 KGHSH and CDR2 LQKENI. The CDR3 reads CASSQMGEVGEQFF. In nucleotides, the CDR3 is TGTGCCAGCTCACAGATGGGAGAAGTTGGGGAGCAGTTCTTC.

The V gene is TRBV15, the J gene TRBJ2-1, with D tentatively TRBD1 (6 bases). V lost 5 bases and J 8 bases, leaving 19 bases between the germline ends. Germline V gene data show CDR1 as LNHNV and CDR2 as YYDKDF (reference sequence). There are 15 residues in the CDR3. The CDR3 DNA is TGTGCCACCAGCGAAGAACAGGGAGATCTACATGAGCAGTTCTTC. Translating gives CATSEEQGDLHEQFF.